This entry describes one TCR beta chain. Its specificity is not known. Splitting of CD4+ cells produced CD45RA+ naive and CD45RA-negative memory subsets. This sample is part of a study of shared clonotypes between healthy human individuals. Study results and caveats: What naive subsets generally showed was a larger estimated richness than memory subsets showed. Few donors restricted represented genetic and exposure-history diversity.

This CDR3 is built from 15 residues. Germline loops: CDR1 MNHEY, CDR2 SVGAGI. The trim removed 4 bases at V and 2 bases at J, leaving 3 bases unmatched. Every subset had its genomic DNA shared out evenly among several immunoSEQ plates. Some clones are missing from TCRdb's copy, which holds only in-frame ones; the method was immunoSEQ multiplex PCR. The sample includes around 2,000,000 clones, roughly 94% of them seen just once. Sequenced sample: naive CD4+ T cells sorted from blood. Sample subset: CD45RA+ positively selected. The TCR originated in a young man in good health. The gene calls are TRBV6-5 and TRBJ1-4, with 8 bases that match TRBD1. CDR3 protein: CASSFRQGTNEKLFF. In DNA form, the CDR3 reads TGTGCCAGCAGTTTTCGACAGGGGACTAATGAAAAACTGTTTTTT.